A selection of T cell receptor beta chains follows, all from one sample in a study of tumor and adjacent non-tumor tissue in lung cancer. One entry per CDR3 protein results from TCRdb running MiXCR on the multiplex PCR reads. The profile shows about 110,000 distinct CDR3 sequences, about 87% of them singletons. The source material was lung tumor tissue. The receptor set was obtained from a man between 65 and 85 years old with non-small cell lung cancer. Both conserved end residues are trimmed from each CDR3.

TRBV29-1 SVANGYGNT
TRBV11-2 ASSSPTSGRVETQY
TRBV5-4 ASSLASGGVWGTQY
TRBV10-1 ASSELTGQPYDYT
TRBV10-3 AIGRGGVSGNQPQH
TRBV5-1 ANSRYSSSGANVLT
TRBV6-6 ASSYYGWGRNINQPQH
TRBV6-1 ASNEETGGVQPQH
TRBV4-1 ASSPRGQWAYEQY
TRBV7-3 ASILIPAGGRVTGELF
TRBV6-5 ASSHRRGRDYGYI
TRBV6-2/TRBV6-3 ASSSGTGARTEVF
TRBV29-1 SVEDGINEKLF
TRBV6-6 GRRSNPNTGELF
TRBV6-2/TRBV6-3 ASSPKVGYLWKEQF
TRBV6-2/TRBV6-3 ASSYPTTVGHQDAQY
TRBV10-2 ANSESRDQIYGYT
TRBV4-1 ASSLRGQGAYEQY
TRBV6-2/TRBV6-3 VSSYWAPQTDTQY
TRBV10-3 AISKSRGTSTDTRY
TRBV11-2 TSSLDSQSEELF
TRBV29-1 SVLRRGVYGYT
TRBV6-2/TRBV6-3 ATGLAGPDGANILT
TRBV5-5 GSSPGVGAGKQPQH